This T cell receptor (beta chain) comes out of a study of cytomegalovirus exposure and HLA in healthy donors. Regarding the study as a whole: Presence/absence analysis assumed near-uniform sequencing depth across donors.

The CDR3 is 14 amino acids. After removal of 3 bases from V and 8 bases from J, the junction contained 5 bases not matched to a gene. Germline V gene lookup returns CDR1 LNHDA and CDR2 SQIVND (reference sequence). Primers for the PCR totalled 60 Vbeta and 13 Jbeta. Data came from immunoSEQ multiplex PCR; TCRdb stores just in-frame clones and leaves some out. Of 70,000 to 75,000 clones in the sample, approximately 75% are singletons; the top ten hold 9% to 14%. As regards this clone: What it binds is not known.

The TCR comes from a woman aged 40 to 50 in good health and CMV-seropositive. The material sequenced was PBMCs. This sequence joins TRBV19 and TRBJ1-5, with 9 bases fitting TRBD1. The CDR3 loop reads CASSMLDRGKPQHF. The CDR3 bases are TGTGCCAGTAGTATGCTGGACAGGGGCAAGCCCCAGCATTTT.